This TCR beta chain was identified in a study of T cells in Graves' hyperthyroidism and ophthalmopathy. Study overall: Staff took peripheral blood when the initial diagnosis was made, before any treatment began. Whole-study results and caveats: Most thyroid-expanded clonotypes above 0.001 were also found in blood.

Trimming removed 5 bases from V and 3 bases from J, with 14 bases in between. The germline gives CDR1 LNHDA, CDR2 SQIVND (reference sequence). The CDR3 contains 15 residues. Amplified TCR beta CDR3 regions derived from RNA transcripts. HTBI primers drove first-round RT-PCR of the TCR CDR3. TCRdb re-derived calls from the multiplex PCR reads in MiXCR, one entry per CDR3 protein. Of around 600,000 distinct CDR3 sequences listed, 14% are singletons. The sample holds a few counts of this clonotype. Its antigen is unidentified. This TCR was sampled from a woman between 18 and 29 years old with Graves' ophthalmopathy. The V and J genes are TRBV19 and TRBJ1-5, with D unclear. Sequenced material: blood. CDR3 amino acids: CASSLRPEPNQPQHF. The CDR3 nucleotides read TGTGCCAGTAGTCTCCGACCAGAACCCAATCAGCCCCAGCATTTT.